The rows below give T cell receptor beta chains drawn from one sample of a study of OX40 agonist ivuxolimab in advanced cancers. TCRdb's table, derived via immunoSEQ multiplex PCR, lists solely in-frame clones and lacks some. The data show approximately 35,000 clones, roughly 90% seen once. The input for sequencing was CD4+ or CD8+ T cells sorted from blood, taken in a trial of the OX40 agonist ivuxolimab. Receptors originate from an adult with an advanced solid tumor such as melanoma, head and neck, liver or kidney cancer. CDR3s include the opening cysteine and the closing phenylalanine or tryptophan. D genes are given only for firm matches. Clone size appears in some rows only: once, few, many, or a class for an expanded clone.

CDR3	DNA	size	J	D	V	length
CASSSGTGNYEQYF	TGTGCCAGCAGTTCAGGGACAGGGAATTACGAGCAGTACTTC	-	TRBJ2-7	TRBD1	TRBV27	14
CASSQDHHSTYEQYF	TGCGCCAGCAGCCAAGATCATCACTCTACCTACGAGCAGTACTTC	few	TRBJ2-7	-	TRBV4-3	15
CASSLDPYEQYF	TGTGCCAGCAGCTTAGACCCCTACGAGCAGTACTTC	-	TRBJ2-7	-	TRBV7-9	12
CASSSLKYGYTF	TGTGCCAGCAGTTCCCTTAAATATGGCTACACCTTC	-	TRBJ1-2	-	TRBV6-5	12
CASSQGDYIAGELFF	TGTGCCAGCAGTCAAGGAGACTACATAGCCGGGGAGCTGTTTTTT	once	TRBJ2-2	-	TRBV6-5	15
CASSVPGLLLGYTF	TGTGCCAGTAGTGTACCGGGACTCTTACTTGGCTACACCTTC	-	TRBJ1-2	-	TRBV19	14
CASSVGGPKSVQYF	TGTGCCAGCAGCGTAGGGGGGCCCAAGTCGGTTCAGTACTTC	-	TRBJ2-4	-	TRBV9	14
CASSQDASGSYEQYF	TGCGCCAGCAGCCAAGATGCTAGCGGCTCCTACGAGCAGTACTTC	-	TRBJ2-7	TRBD2	TRBV4-3	15
CASSPRASGSSYEQYF	TGTGCCAGCAGCCCCCGGGCTAGCGGTTCTTCCTACGAGCAGTACTTC	-	TRBJ2-7	TRBD2	TRBV9	16
CASSLVTQDNSPLHF	TGTGCCAGCAGCTTAGTTACCCAAGATAATTCACCCCTCCACTTT	-	TRBJ1-6	-	TRBV7-8	15
CAWSLGRDTQYF	TGTGCCTGGAGTCTTGGGCGAGATACGCAGTATTTT	-	TRBJ2-3	-	TRBV30	12
CASSLSSSGSLYEQYF	TGTGCCAGCAGCTTAAGTTCTAGCGGGAGTCTTTACGAGCAGTACTTC	-	TRBJ2-7	TRBD2	TRBV7-8	16
CASSYPGELFF	TGTGCCAGCAGCTACCCCGGGGAGCTGTTTTTT	-	TRBJ2-2	-	TRBV28	11
CSAPPQGPRSYNSPLHF	TGCAGCGCTCCCCCCCAGGGTCCTAGGTCCTATAATTCACCCCTCCACTTT	-	TRBJ1-6	-	TRBV29-1	17
CASSFEGYQETQYF	TGTGCCAGCAGTTTTGAAGGGTACCAAGAGACCCAGTACTTC	-	TRBJ2-5	-	TRBV28	14
CASSPEGQGASEQFF	TGTGCCAGCAGCCCCGAGGGACAGGGGGCCAGTGAGCAGTTCTTC	-	TRBJ2-1	TRBD1	TRBV9	15
CASSSETSGREYEQYF	TGTGCCAGCTCATCCGAAACTAGCGGGAGGGAATACGAGCAGTACTTC	-	TRBJ2-7	TRBD2	TRBV18	16
CASSWAGTGAYEQYF	TGTGCCAGTAGTTGGGCCGGGACAGGGGCCTACGAGCAGTACTTC	-	TRBJ2-7	TRBD1	TRBV19	15
CASKWWDRHNYGYTF	TGTGCCAGCAAATGGTGGGACAGACATAACTATGGCTACACCTTC	-	TRBJ1-2	TRBD1	TRBV6-6	15
CASSQGRTYGYTF	TGCGCCAGCAGCCAAGGACGGACCTATGGCTACACCTTC	-	TRBJ1-2	-	TRBV4-1	13
CASSQGTSGTYEQYF	TGCGCCAGCAGCCAAGGGACTAGCGGCACCTACGAGCAGTACTTC	-	TRBJ2-7	TRBD2	TRBV4-3	15
CASSLDRGAYEQYF	TGTGCCAGCAGCTTGGACAGGGGGGCCTACGAGCAGTACTTC	-	TRBJ2-7	TRBD1	TRBV5-5	14
CASSRDKTGGNEQFF	TGTGCCAGCAGCAGAGACAAGACAGGGGGCAATGAGCAGTTCTTC	few	TRBJ2-1	TRBD1	TRBV7-8	15
CASRDPTSSYNEQFF	TGTGCCAGCAGGGATCCCACGAGCTCCTACAATGAGCAGTTCTTC	-	TRBJ2-1	-	TRBV7-2	15
CASSSLIIEQFF	TGTGCCAGCAGTTCCCTAATAATTGAGCAGTTCTTC	-	TRBJ2-1	-	TRBV6-6	12
CASNIIAVGGGEAFF	TGTGCCAGCAATATCATAGCCGTAGGCGGCGGCGAAGCTTTCTTT	-	TRBJ1-1	-	TRBV6-5	15
CASSPHLGTVNEQFF	TGTGCCAGCAGTCCCCACTTGGGAACTGTCAATGAGCAGTTCTTC	-	TRBJ2-1	-	TRBV28	15
CASSLRILSADEQYF	TGTGCCAGCAGTTTGAGGATATTGTCGGCAGACGAGCAGTACTTC	-	TRBJ2-7	-	TRBV28	15
CASSFHGGTLNQPQHF	TGTGCCAGCAGTTTCCACGGGGGGACATTAAATCAGCCCCAGCATTTT	-	TRBJ1-5	-	TRBV28	16
CASSYSREWITGELFF	TGTGCCAGCAGTTACTCACGGGAGTGGATCACCGGGGAGCTGTTTTTT	-	TRBJ2-2	-	TRBV6-6	16
CASSLLGGADTQYF	TGCGCCAGCAGCTTGCTCGGCGGGGCTGATACGCAGTATTTT	-	TRBJ2-3	-	TRBV5-1	14
CASSLAGHLEAFF	TGTGCCAGCAGTTTGGCGGGACATCTTGAAGCTTTCTTT	-	TRBJ1-1	-	TRBV27	13
CASSKAGGATRETQYF	TGTGCCAGCAGCAAAGCGGGGGGGGCCACAAGAGAGACCCAGTACTTC	-	TRBJ2-5	-	TRBV21-1	16
CASHGLANNEQFF	TGTGCTTCACACGGCCTGGCTAACAATGAGCAGTTCTTC	-	TRBJ2-1	-	TRBV10-3	13
CASSVPGLAGVHDTQYF	TGTGCCAGCAGCGTCCCGGGACTAGCGGGAGTTCATGATACGCAGTATTTT	-	TRBJ2-3	TRBD2	TRBV9	17
CASSDYGDTEQFF	TGTGCCAGCAGTGATTATGGGGACACTGAGCAGTTCTTC	-	TRBJ2-1	-	TRBV6-4	13
CASLGGVDTQYF	TGCGCCAGCCTAGGAGGGGTAGATACGCAGTATTTT	-	TRBJ2-3	-	TRBV10-2	12
CAISDRDSGWNEQFF	TGTGCCATCAGTGACCGGGACTCGGGGTGGAATGAGCAGTTCTTC	-	TRBJ2-1	-	TRBV10-3	15
CASSVFAGSYNEQFF	TGTGCCAGCAGCGTATTCGCTGGTTCCTACAATGAGCAGTTCTTC	-	TRBJ2-1	-	TRBV9	15
CASSLTVSTDSYNEQFF	TGTGCCAGCAGCTTGACCGTCTCTACAGACTCCTACAATGAGCAGTTCTTC	-	TRBJ2-1	-	TRBV7-2	17
CASSLGSSGNTIYF	TGTGCCAGCAGCTTGGGCAGCTCTGGAAACACCATATATTTT	-	TRBJ1-3	-	TRBV13	14
CASSLGAEGSQLAQYF	TGCGCCAGCAGCCTAGGAGCGGAGGGCTCCCAACTAGCCCAGTACTTC	-	TRBJ2-5	-	TRBV4-3	16
CASSLGDSWVF	TGTGCCAGCAGCTTGGGGGACAGTTGGGTCTTC	-	TRBJ2-1	TRBD1	TRBV13	11
CASSSQTSGIYEQYF	TGTGCCAGCAGCTCTCAGACTAGCGGGATCTACGAGCAGTACTTC	-	TRBJ2-7	TRBD2	TRBV7-9	15
CASSYDLNTEAFF	TGTGCCAGCAGTTACGACTTGAACACTGAAGCTTTCTTT	-	TRBJ1-1	-	TRBV6-5	13
CASSYWDRGQETQYF	TGTGCCAGCAGTTACTGGGACAGGGGTCAAGAGACCCAGTACTTC	-	TRBJ2-5	TRBD1	TRBV6-6	15
CASSPWRSGANVLTF	TGTGCCAGCAGCCCGTGGCGGTCTGGGGCCAACGTCCTGACTTTC	-	TRBJ2-6	-	TRBV5-4	15
CASGTASSYEQYF	TGTGCCAGCGGGACAGCGAGCTCCTACGAGCAGTACTTC	-	TRBJ2-7	TRBD1	TRBV6-5	13
CASSQDPYRFYNEQFF	TGCGCCAGCAGCCAAGATCCGTACAGATTCTACAATGAGCAGTTCTTC	-	TRBJ2-1	-	TRBV7-2	16